The next 3 T cell receptor beta chains were all read from a single sample in a study of blood T cell repertoires in COVID-19 (dated by TCRdb to the early 2020s). The library was obtained by the immunoSEQ multiplex PCR assay. In TCRdb, the immuneACCESS table is reduced to in-frame sequences with V and J assigned. These tables do not hold every clone; where another copy was compared, an unresolved V gene accounts for under half, and the others remain unexplained. This sample holds more than 70,000 clones; roughly 73% were observed only once. Clones ranked in the top ten supply around 9.4% of the sample. Sequencing input: peripheral blood. The receptors derive from a human donor in a cohort sampled during active COVID-19.

This chain joins TRBV5-6 and TRBJ2-7; 11 positions match TRBD2. V lost 0 bases to trimming and J lost 6 bases; unmatched junction nucleotides: 5. The CDR3 has 15 amino acids. Looked up from germline, CDR1 is SGHDT and CDR2 is YYEEEE. CDR3 residues: CASSLGLAGSREQYF. For the CDR3, the DNA is TGTGCCAGCAGCTTGGGACTAGCGGGGTCCCGCGAGCAGTACTTC.

In this sample, this clone turned up once. The chain uses TRBV19 and TRBJ1-6; 8 nucleotides line up with TRBD1. There are 16 residues in the CDR3. CDR1 is LNHDA and CDR2 is SQIVND in the germline V gene (reference sequence). DNA for the CDR3: TGTGCGAGTGAGGGGACAGGCCGGGGTGTAAATTCACCCCTCCACTTT. Translation gives CASEGTGRGVNSPLHF. The complete variable domain, with remaining parts taken from reference TRBV19 and TRBJ1-6, reads DGGITQSPKYLFRKEGQNVTLSCEQNLNHDAMYWYRQDPGQGLRLIYYSQIVNDFQKGDIAEGYSVSREKKESFPLTVTSAQKNPTAFYLCASEGTGRGVNSPLHFGNGTRLTVT.

This rearrangement joins TRBV23-1 to TRBJ1-2; 7 nucleotides agree with TRBD1. TRBV23-1 is reported as an ORF; its role is uncertain. The CDR3 runs 16 residues. The trim removed 1 base at V and 1 base at J, leaving 6 bases unmatched. CDR3 amino acids: CASSQFQGGLNYGYTF. CDR3 sequence (DNA): TGCGCCAGCAGTCAATTTCAGGGGGGCCTTAACTATGGCTACACCTTC.